A single sample gave rise to the 7 T cell receptor beta chains below, sequenced in a study of blood T cell repertoires in COVID-19. Sequencing was performed with immunoSEQ multiplex PCR; in TCRdb, only in-frame clones are kept and a portion is missing. The sample has 85,000 to 100,000 clones; about 81% are singletons. Sequenced: peripheral blood. All receptors come from a woman in her sixties with acute or convalescent COVID-19.

The V call is TRBV11-2, the J call TRBJ2-2; D is unclear. V gave up 5 bases and J gave up 4 bases, with 8 bases separating them. Germline V gene lookup returns CDR1 SGHAT and CDR2 FQNNGV. The CDR3 spans 13 residues. The CDR3 here is CASSLGFTGELFF. CDR3 coding DNA: TGTGCCAGCAGCCTCGGGTTCACCGGGGAGCTGTTTTTT.

This clone was detected only once. The chain combines TRBV7-3 with TRBJ2-7; D gene unclear. This CDR3 has 13 residues. CDR1 is SGHTA and CDR2 is FQGTGA in the germline V gene. Trimming took 1 base from V and 7 from J, leaving 11 bases between them. CDR3 sequence: CASSLKNSGEQYF. In DNA, the CDR3 is TGTGCCAGCAGCTTAAAAAATTCGGGTGAGCAGTACTTC.

The chain is built from TRBV12-3 or TRBV12-4 and TRBJ1-1; D ambiguous. The CDR3 is made up of 12 amino acids. Trimming pared 6 bases from V and 10 bases from J, leaving 15 bases between. The DNA for the CDR3 is TGTGCCAGCAGATGGACTGGGAGTGGAGCTTTCTTT. It encodes CASRWTGSGAFF.

V and J are TRBV15 and TRBJ1-5; D gene uncertain. Trimming took off 0 bases at V and 6 bases at J, with 12 bases between the two ends. The CDR3 length is 15 residues. The V gene's germline CDR1 is LNHNV and CDR2 YYDKDF (reference sequence). The CDR3 here is CATSRDRLRGQPQHF. CDR3 coding DNA: TGTGCCACCAGCAGAGACAGGCTCCGTGGTCAGCCCCAGCATTTT.

The V call is TRBV5-5, the J call TRBJ1-1, with TRBD1 as a possible D gene (5 bases). Germline CDR1 SGHKS, CDR2 YYEKEE (reference sequence). Between the trimmed V and J ends, which lost 0 bases and 4 bases, there was a span of 10 bases. This CDR3 region has 14 residues. CDR3 DNA: TGTGCCAGCAGCTTGGGCAGGGCGCCCACTGAAGCTTTCTTT. This sequence encodes CASSLGRAPTEAFF.

The chain links TRBV6-5 to TRBJ1-3, with 9 bases fitting TRBD1. The CDR3 is 15 residues long. Per germline, CDR1 MNHEY and CDR2 SVGAGI. Trimming cost V 1 base and J 4 bases; bases outside gene matches: 2. The chain's CDR3 is CASSYWTGVGNTIYF. For the CDR3, the DNA is TGTGCCAGCAGTTACTGGACAGGGGTCGGAAACACCATATATTTT.

The chain recombines TRBV7-9 with TRBJ1-6; D is possibly TRBD1 (6 bases). Germline CDR1 is SEHNR and CDR2 is FQNEAQ (reference sequence). CDR3 length: 14 amino acids. With 6 bases removed from V and 7 bases from J, the gap between germline ends came to 13 bases. The CDR3 reads CASSPQGINSPLHF. The CDR3 nucleotides are TGTGCCAGCAGTCCCCAGGGGATAAATTCACCCCTCCACTTT.